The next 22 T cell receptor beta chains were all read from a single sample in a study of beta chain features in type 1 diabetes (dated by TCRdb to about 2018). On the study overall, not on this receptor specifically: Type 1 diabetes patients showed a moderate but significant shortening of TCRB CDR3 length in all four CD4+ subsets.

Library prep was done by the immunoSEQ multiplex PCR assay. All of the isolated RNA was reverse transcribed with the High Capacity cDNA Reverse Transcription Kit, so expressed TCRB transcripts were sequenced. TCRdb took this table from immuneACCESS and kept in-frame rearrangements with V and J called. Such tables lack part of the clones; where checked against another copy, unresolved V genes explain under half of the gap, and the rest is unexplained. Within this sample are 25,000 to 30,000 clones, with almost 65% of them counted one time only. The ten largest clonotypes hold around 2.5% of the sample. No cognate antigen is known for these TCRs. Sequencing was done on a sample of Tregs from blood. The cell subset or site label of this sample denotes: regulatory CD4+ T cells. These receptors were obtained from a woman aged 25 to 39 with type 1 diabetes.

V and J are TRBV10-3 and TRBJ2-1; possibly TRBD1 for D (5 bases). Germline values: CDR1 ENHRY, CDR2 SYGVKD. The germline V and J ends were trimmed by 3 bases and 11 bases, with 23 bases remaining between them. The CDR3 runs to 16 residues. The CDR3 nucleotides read TGTGCCATCAGTGACCCTTACAGGCCGTTGGGCGTGAAGCAGTTCTTC. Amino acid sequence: CAISDPYRPLGVKQFF.

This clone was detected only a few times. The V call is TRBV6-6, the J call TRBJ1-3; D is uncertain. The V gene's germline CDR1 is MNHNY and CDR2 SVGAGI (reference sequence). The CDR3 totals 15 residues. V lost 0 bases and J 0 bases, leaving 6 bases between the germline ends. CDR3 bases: TGTGCCAGCAGTTACTCCGGGAGCTCTGGAAACACCATATATTTT. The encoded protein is CASSYSGSSGNTIYF.

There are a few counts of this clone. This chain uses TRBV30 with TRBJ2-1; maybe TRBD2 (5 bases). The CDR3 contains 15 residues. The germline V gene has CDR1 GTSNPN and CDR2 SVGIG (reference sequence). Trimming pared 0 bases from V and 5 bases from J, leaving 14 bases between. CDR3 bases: TGTGCCTGGAGTGTACTATCCAGCGGAGACAATGAGCAGTTCTTC. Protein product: CAWSVLSSGDNEQFF.

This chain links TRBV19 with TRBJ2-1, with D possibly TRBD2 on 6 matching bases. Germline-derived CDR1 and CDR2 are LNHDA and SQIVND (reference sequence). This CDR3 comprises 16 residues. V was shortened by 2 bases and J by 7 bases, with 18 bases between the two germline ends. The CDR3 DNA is TGTGCCAGTAGTATATCCCCCGGAGGGCCAGAAAATGAGCAGTTCTTC. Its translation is CASSISPGGPENEQFF.

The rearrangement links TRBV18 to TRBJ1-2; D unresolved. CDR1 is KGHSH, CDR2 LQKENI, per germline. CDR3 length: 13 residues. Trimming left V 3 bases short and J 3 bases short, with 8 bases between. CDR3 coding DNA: TGTGCCAGCTCACCGCAGTCTGACTATGGCTACACCTTC. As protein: CASSPQSDYGYTF.

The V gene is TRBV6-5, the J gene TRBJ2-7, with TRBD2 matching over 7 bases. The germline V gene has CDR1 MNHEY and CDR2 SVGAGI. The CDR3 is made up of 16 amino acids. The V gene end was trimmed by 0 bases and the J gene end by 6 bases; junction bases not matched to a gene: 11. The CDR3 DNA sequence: TGTGCCAGCAGTTACTCGCGGGGCGGGAGCGGTCTCGAGCAGTACTTC. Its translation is CASSYSRGGSGLEQYF.

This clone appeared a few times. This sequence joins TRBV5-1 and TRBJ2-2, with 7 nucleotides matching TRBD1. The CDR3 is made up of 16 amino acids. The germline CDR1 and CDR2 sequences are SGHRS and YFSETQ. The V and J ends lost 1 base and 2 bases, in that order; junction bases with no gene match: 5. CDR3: CASSLLGTENTGELFF. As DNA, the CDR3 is TGCGCCAGCAGCTTGTTGGGGACAGAAAACACCGGGGAGCTGTTTTTT.

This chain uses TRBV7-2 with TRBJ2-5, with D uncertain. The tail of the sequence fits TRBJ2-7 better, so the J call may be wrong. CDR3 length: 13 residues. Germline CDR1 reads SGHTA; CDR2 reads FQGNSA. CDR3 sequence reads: CASSLNGPYEQYF. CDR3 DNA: TGTGCCAGCAGCCTTAACGGTCCCTACGAGCAGTACTTC.

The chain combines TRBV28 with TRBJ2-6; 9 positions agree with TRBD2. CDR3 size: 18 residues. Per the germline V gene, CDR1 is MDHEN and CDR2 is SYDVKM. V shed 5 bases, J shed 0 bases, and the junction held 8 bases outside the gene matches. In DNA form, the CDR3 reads TGTGCCAGCAGTATCGGACTAGCGACCTTCTCTGGGGCCAACGTCCTGACTTTC. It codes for CASSIGLATFSGANVLTF.

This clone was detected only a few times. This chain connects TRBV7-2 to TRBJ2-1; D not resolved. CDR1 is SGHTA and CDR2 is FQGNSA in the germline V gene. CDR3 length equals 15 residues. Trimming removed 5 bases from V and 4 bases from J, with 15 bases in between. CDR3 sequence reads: CASSLVVIAYNEQFF. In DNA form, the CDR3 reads TGTGCCAGCAGCCTTGTAGTAATCGCTTACAATGAGCAGTTCTTC.

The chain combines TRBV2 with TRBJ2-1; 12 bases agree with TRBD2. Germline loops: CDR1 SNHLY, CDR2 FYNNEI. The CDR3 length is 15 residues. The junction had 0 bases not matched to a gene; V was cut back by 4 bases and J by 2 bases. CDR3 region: CASSGLAGAYNEQFF. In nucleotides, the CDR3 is TGTGCCAGCAGTGGACTAGCGGGAGCCTACAATGAGCAGTTCTTC.

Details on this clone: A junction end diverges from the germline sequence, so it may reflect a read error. CDR3 DNA: TGTGCCAGCAAGTTTATGGGACAGCGGTCCTCCGAGCAGTACTTC. Protein product: CASKFMGQRSSEQYF. The chain combines TRBV5-5 with TRBJ2-7; 7 bases fit TRBD1. This CDR3 is built from 15 residues. Germline V gene lookup returns CDR1 SGHKS and CDR2 YYEKEE (reference sequence).

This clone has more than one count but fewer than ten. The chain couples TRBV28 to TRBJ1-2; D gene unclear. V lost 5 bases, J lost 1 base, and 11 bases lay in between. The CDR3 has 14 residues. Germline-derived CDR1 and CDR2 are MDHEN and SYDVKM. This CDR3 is CASSPQAINYGYTF. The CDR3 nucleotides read TGTGCCAGCAGTCCCCAGGCCATTAACTATGGCTACACCTTC.

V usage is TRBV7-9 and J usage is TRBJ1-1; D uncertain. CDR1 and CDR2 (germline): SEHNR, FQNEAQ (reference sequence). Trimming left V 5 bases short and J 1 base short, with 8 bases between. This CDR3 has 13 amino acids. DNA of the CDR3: TGTGCCAGCAGCAAAACAAGGAACACTGAAGCTTTCTTT. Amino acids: CASSKTRNTEAFF.

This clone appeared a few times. CDR3 amino acids: CASSRRTAAGEKLFF. CDR3 DNA: TGTGCCAGCTCACGGAGGACAGCCGCGGGTGAAAAACTGTTTTTT. The chain carries TRBV18 and TRBJ1-4; TRBD1 might be the D (6 bases). The V end lost 4 bases, the J end lost 7 bases, and 16 bases lay between the germline ends. Per germline, CDR1 KGHSH and CDR2 LQKENI. CDR3 length: 15 residues.

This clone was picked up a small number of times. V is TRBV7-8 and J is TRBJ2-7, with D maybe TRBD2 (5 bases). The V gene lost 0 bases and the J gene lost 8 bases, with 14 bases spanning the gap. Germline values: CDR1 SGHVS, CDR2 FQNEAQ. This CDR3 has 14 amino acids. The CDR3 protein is CASSLADSLGQQYF. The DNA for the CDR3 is TGTGCCAGCAGCTTAGCCGACTCACTAGGGCAGCAGTACTTC. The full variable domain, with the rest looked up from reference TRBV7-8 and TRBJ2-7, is GAGVSQSPRYKVAKRGQDVALRCDPISGHVSLFWYQQALGQGPEFLTYFQNEAQLDKSGLPSDRFFAERPEGSVSTLKIQRTQQEDSAVYLCASSLADSLGQQYFGPGTRLTVT.

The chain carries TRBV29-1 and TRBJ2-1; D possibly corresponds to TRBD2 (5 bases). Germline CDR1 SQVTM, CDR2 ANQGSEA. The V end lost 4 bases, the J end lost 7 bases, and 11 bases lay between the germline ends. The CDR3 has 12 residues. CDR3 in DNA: TGCAGCGTTGGGACTCCTTGGAATGAGCAGTTCTTC. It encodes CSVGTPWNEQFF.

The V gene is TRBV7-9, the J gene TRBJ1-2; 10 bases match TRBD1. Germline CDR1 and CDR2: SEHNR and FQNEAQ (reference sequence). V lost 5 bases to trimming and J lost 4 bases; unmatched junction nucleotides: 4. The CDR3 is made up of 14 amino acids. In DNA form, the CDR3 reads TGTGCCAGCAGCCTAGGACAGGGGGGCTATGGCTACACCTTC. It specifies CASSLGQGGYGYTF.

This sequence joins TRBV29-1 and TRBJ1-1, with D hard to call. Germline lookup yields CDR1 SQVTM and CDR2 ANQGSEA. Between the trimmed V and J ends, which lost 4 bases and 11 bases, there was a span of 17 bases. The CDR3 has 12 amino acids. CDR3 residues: CSVAIGPIDAFF. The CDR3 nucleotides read TGCAGCGTTGCTATCGGTCCTATCGATGCTTTCTTT.

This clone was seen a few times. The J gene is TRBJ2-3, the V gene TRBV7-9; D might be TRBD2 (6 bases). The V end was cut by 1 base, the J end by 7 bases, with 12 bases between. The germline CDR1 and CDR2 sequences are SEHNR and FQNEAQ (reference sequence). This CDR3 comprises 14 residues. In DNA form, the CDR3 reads TGTGCCAGCAGCTTAGAGATAGCGGTCCATACGCAGTATTTT. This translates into CASSLEIAVHTQYF.

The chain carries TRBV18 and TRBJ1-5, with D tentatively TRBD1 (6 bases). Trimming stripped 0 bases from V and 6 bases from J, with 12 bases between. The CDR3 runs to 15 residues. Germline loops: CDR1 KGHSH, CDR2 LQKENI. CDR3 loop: CASSPPSGVGQPQHF. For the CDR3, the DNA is TGTGCCAGCTCACCACCGTCAGGGGTGGGTCAGCCCCAGCATTTT.

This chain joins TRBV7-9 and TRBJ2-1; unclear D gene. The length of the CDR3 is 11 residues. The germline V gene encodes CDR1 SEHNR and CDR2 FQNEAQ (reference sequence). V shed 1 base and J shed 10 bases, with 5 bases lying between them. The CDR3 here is CASSLVAEQFF. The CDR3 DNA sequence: TGTGCCAGCAGCTTAGTCGCGGAGCAGTTCTTC.